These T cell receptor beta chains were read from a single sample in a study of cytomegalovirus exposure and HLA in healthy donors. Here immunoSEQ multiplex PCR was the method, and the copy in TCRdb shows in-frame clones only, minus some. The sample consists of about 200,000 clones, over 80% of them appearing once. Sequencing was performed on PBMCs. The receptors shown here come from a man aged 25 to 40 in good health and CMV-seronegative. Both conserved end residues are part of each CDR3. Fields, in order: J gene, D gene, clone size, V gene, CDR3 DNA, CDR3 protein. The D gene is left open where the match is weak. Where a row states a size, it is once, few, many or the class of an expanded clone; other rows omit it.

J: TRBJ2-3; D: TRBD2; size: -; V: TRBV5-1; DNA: TGCGCCAGCAGCCGACTAGCCCAGAGTAGCACAGATACGCAGTATTTT; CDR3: CASSRLAQSSTDTQYF
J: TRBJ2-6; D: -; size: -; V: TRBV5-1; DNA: TGCGCCAGCAGCCCCGCAACCGGGAGCTCTGGGGCCAACGTCCTGACTTTC; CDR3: CASSPATGSSGANVLTF
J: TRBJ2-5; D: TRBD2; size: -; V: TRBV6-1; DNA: TGTGCCAGCAGTGAAGCGGGACTAGCGCTAAACCTGGGAGAGACCCAGTACTTC; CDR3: CASSEAGLALNLGETQYF
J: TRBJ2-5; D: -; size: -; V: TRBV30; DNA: TGTGCCTGGACCGCCGGGCCTGAGGGTAGGACCCAGTACTTC; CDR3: CAWTAGPEGRTQYF
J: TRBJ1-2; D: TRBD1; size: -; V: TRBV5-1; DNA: TGCGCCAGCAGCTTGGGTTCGGGACAGCCGACGATTGGCTACACCTTC; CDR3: CASSLGSGQPTIGYTF
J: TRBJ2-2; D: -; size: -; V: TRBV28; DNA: TGTGCCAGCAGTTTTAGCACCGGGGAGCTGTTTTTT; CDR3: CASSFSTGELFF
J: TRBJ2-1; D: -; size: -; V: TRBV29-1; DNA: TGCAGCGTAGCGTCTAGGGCAGGGTACGAGCAGTTCTTC; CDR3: CSVASRAGYEQFF
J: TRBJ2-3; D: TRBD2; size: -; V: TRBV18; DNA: TGTGCCAGCACGTGGACTAGCGCCACAGATACGCAGTATTTT; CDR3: CASTWTSATDTQYF
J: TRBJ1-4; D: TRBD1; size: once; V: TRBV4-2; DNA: TGTGCCAGCAGCCACAAAGGGCAAACAGGGGGCAGTGAAAAACTGTTTTTT; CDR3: CASSHKGQTGGSEKLFF
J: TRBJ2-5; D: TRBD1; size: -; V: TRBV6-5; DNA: TGTGCCAGCAGTAGCCAGGGGGCCCAAGAGACCCAGTACTTC; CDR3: CASSSQGAQETQYF
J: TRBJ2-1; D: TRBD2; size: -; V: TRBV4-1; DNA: TGCGCCAGCAGCCACATTATAGGACTAGCGGTACCCAATGAGCAGTTCTTC; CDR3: CASSHIIGLAVPNEQFF
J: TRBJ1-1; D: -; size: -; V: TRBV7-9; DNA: TGTGCCAGCAGCAGACAGAACACTGAAGCTTTCTTT; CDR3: CASSRQNTEAFF
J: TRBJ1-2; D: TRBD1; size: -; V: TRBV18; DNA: TGTGCCAGCTCTCGGAGTGGGACAGGGGCCTCTGGCTACACCTTC; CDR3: CASSRSGTGASGYTF
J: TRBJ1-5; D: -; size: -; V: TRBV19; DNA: TGTGCCAGTAGCCAGGGTTACAATCAGCCCCAGCATTTT; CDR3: CASSQGYNQPQHF
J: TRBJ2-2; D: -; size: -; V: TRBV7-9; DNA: TGTGCCAGCAGCCGTGACAGACATAACACCGGGGAGCTGTTTTTT; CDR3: CASSRDRHNTGELFF
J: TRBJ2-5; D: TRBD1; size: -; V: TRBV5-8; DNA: TGTGCCAGCAGTGGGGACAGGGATGGGGAGACCCAGTACTTC; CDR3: CASSGDRDGETQYF
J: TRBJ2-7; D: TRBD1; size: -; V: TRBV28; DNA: TGTGCCAGCAGTTTGTTAACCGGGACAGGGGAGGCGTACGAGCAGTACTTC; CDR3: CASSLLTGTGEAYEQYF
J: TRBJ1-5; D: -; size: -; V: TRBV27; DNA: TGTGCCAGCAGTTTCGCGGGCAATCAGCCCCAGCATTTT; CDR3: CASSFAGNQPQHF
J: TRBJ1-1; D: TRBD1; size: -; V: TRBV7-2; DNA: TGTGCCAGCATGGGACAGGGGGCGAGGAGCACTGAAGCTTTCTTT; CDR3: CASMGQGARSTEAFF
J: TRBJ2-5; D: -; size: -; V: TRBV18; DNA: TGTGCCAGCTCACCTTCCGGGGTAGAGACCCAGTACTTC; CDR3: CASSPSGVETQYF
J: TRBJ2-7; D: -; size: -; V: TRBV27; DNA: TGTGCCAGCAGGGCGAGGAGCCCAAGCTCCTACGAGCAGTACTTC; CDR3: CASRARSPSSYEQYF
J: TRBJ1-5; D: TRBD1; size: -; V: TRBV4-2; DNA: TGTGCCAGCAGCCAAGATCCCCTTATGCCGGGACAGGGATTCTTTCAGCCCCAGCATTTT; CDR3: CASSQDPLMPGQGFFQPQHF
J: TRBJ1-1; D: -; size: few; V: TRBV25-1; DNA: TGTGCCAGCAGCACTCAGGGGAGGGGCACTGAAGCTTTCTTT; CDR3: CASSTQGRGTEAFF
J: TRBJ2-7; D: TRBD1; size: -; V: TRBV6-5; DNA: TGTGCCAGCAGAGAGGACAGGGAAGCCTACGAGCAGTACTTC; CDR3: CASREDREAYEQYF
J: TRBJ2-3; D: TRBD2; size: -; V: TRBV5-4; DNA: TGTGCCAGCAGCTCCCCGGGACTAGCGGGAGTGGATACGCAGTATTTT; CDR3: CASSSPGLAGVDTQYF
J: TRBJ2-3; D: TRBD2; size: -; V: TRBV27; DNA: TGTGCCAGCAGCCCGAGTAGCGGGGGTGGGGATACGCAGTATTTT; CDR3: CASSPSSGGGDTQYF
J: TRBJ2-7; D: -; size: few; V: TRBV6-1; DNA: TGTGCCAGCAGTGCCGGGGAGCGCTACGAGCAGTACTTC; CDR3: CASSAGERYEQYF
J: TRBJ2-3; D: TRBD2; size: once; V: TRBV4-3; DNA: TGCGCCAGCAGCCATCTCCTCGGGACTAGCCCCGATACGCAGTATTTT; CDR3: CASSHLLGTSPDTQYF
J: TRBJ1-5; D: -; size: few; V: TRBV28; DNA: TGTGCCAGCAAATCCTATAGCAATCAGCCCCAGCATTTT; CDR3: CASKSYSNQPQHF
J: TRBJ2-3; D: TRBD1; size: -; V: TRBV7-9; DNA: TGTGCCAGCAGCTCATTTGGGGGAACAGGGGTAACAGATACGCAGTATTTT; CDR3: CASSSFGGTGVTDTQYF
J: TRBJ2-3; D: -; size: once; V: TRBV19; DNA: TGTGCCAGTAGTCCCCAGTCAGATACGCAGTATTTT; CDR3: CASSPQSDTQYF
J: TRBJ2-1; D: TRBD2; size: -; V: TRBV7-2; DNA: TGTGCCAGCAGCTTAGGAAAACTAGCGGGGGGGTACAATGAGCAGTTCTTC; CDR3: CASSLGKLAGGYNEQFF
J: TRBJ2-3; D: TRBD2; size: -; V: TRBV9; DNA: TGTGCCAGCAGCCCGCTAGCGGGGTCCACAGATACGCAGTATTTT; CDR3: CASSPLAGSTDTQYF
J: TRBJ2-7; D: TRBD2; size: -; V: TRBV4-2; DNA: TGTGCCAGCAGCCAACACGAAGGGAGGGACTACGAGCAGTACTTC; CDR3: CASSQHEGRDYEQYF
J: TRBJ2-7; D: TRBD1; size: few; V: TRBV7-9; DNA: TGTGCCAGCAGCAGCCGACAGGGGGAGACCTACGAGCAGTACTTC; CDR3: CASSSRQGETYEQYF
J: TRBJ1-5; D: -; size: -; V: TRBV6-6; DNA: TGTGCCAGCAGTTACCCTCCTTCGGCGGGTCAGCCCCAACATTTT; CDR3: CASSYPPSAGQPQHF
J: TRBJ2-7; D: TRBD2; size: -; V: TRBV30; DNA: TGTGCCGGAGCGGGAGGAGCGGGCCTTAAGGGGCAGTACTTC; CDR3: CAGAGGAGLKGQYF
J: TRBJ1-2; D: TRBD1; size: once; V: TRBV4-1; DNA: TGCGCCAGCAGCCAAGAGAGGACAGGGGACTATGGCTACACCTTC; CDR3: CASSQERTGDYGYTF
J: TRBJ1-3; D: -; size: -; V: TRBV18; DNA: TGTGCCAGCTCCCTTGAGGGAAACACCATATATTTT; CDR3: CASSLEGNTIYF
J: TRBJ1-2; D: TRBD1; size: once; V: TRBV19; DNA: TGTGCCAGTGTTCAGAGGACAGGGGTCCCCGGCCCTTTTAAGGATGGCTACACCTTC; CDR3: CASVQRTGVPGPFKDGYTF
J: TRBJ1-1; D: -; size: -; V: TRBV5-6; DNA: TGTGCCAGCAGGCGAGCGGGCGTGAACACTGAAGCTTTCTTT; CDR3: CASRRAGVNTEAFF
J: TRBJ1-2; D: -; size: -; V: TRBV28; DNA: TGTGCCAGCAGTCGCGGTGGCTATGGCTACACCTTC; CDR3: CASSRGGYGYTF
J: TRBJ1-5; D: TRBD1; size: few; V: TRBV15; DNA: TGTGCCACCAGCAGATCCTCTAACACAGGGGAGGGCAATCAGCCCCAGCATTTT; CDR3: CATSRSSNTGEGNQPQHF
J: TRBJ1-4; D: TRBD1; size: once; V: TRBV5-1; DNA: TGCGCCAGCAGGGGACAGGGGGCGCAGGCTAATGAAAAACTGTTTTTT; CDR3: CASRGQGAQANEKLFF
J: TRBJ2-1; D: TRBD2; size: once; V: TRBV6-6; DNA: TGTGCCAGCAGTTGGACTAGCGGACTCTACAATGAGCAGTTCTTC; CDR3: CASSWTSGLYNEQFF
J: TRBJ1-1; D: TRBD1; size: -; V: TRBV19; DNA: TGTGCCAGTAATCCCGGGACAGGGGTCACTGAAGCTTTCTTT; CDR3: CASNPGTGVTEAFF